This paragraph covers one T cell receptor beta chain sequence. Per the germline V gene, CDR1 is MNHEY and CDR2 is SVGAGI. Between the trimmed V and J ends, which lost 5 bases and 9 bases, there was a span of 14 bases. CDR3 length: 13 amino acids. From blood CD8+ and CD4+ T cells, TCR beta sequences were generated. TEMRA cells were FACS-enriched, while CD8+ and CD4+ T cells were negatively isolated. With random hexamers, roughly 0.5 to 1 ug RNA was reverse transcribed. Amplification of TCR beta CDR3 used immunoSEQ multiplex PCR across 54 Vbeta and 13 Jbeta. TCRdb independently ran MiXCR on the immunoSEQ multiplex PCR reads; one entry per CDR3 protein. The sample lists some 150,000 distinct CDR3 sequences, approximately 94% seen once, with approximately 0.08% in the top ten. This sample is part of a study of CD8 T cells in Susac syndrome.

The receptor's source is a human donor in good health. The sample was CD4+ T cells from PBMCs. The V gene is TRBV6-5, the J gene TRBJ2-1, with D possibly being TRBD1 or TRBD2 (5 bases each). CDR3 nucleotides: TGTGCCAGCAGTACCGTGAGGGGCGGTGAGCAGTTCTTC. This sequence encodes CASSTVRGGEQFF.